The rows below give T cell receptor beta chains drawn from one sample of a study of vaccination and CD4 T cells after COVID-19. These receptors have no known antigen. One entry per CDR3 protein, called by TCRdb with MiXCR from the PCR reads. The sample yields roughly 9,800 distinct CDR3 sequences, 34% seen once. Input material: CD4+ T cells from blood, cultured in vitro. The receptors shown here come from a human donor in good health. CDR3s include the opening cysteine and the closing phenylalanine or tryptophan. The D gene is left open where the match is weak. For some rows the clone size is stated as once, few or many, or as a class when expanded; others skip it.

clone_size j_call v_call d_call cdr3_length cdr3_nt cdr3_aa
. TRBJ1-1 TRBV29-1 . 12 TGCAGCGTTGTCCCTCGGAACACTGAAGCTTTCTTT CSVVPRNTEAFF
few TRBJ1-1 TRBV7-8 . 14 TGTGCCAGCAGCTTACGGGTGGCTGCTCGTGAAGCTTTCTTT CASSLRVAAREAFF
once TRBJ1-1 TRBV5-1 TRBD1 14 TGCGCCAGCAGCAGATCACAGGGGAACCCTGAAGCTTTCTTT CASSRSQGNPEAFF
. TRBJ2-5 TRBV2 TRBD1 13 TGTGCCAGCAGTCGGGACAGGGGAGAGACCCAGTACTTC CASSRDRGETQYF
. TRBJ1-3 TRBV7-9 TRBD1 15 TGTGCCAGCAGCTTACAGGGGGGTGCTGGAAACACCATATATTTT CASSLQGGAGNTIYF
. TRBJ1-1 TRBV7-2 . 15 TGTGCCAGCAGCTATATGGGGGTCACTTCCACTGAAGCTTTCTTT CASSYMGVTSTEAFF
. TRBJ2-2 TRBV24-1 TRBD1 16 TGTGCCACCAGTGACCCGGGACAGGGTTTTTCGGGGGAGCTGTTTTTT CATSDPGQGFSGELFF
. TRBJ2-7 TRBV4-3 . 17 TGCGCCAGCAGCCAAGGGGAAATAAAGCACGGGAGTTACGAGCAGTACTTC CASSQGEIKHGSYEQYF
. TRBJ2-3 TRBV20-1 TRBD2 17 TGCAGTGCGATCGCTAGCGGGAGGGCCGGGAGCACAGATACGCAGTATTTT CSAIASGRAGSTDTQYF
. TRBJ1-5 TRBV20-1 TRBD1 14 TGCAGTGCTGGGCCGGGACAGGGAAATCAGCCCCAGCATTTT CSAGPGQGNQPQHF
. TRBJ1-6 TRBV18 TRBD1 16 TGTGCCAGCTCACCCTCCCGGACAGGGGGGGTTTCACCCCTCCACTTT CASSPSRTGGVSPLHF
few TRBJ2-3 TRBV20-1 . 13 TGCAGTGCTAGCTCCCCGAGGGGGGATACGCAGTATTTT CSASSPRGDTQYF
. TRBJ2-3 TRBV20-1 . 15 TGCAGTGCCTATTCCGCAGTGCCTAGCACAGATACGCAGTATTTT CSAYSAVPSTDTQYF
. TRBJ1-1 TRBV25-1 . 12 TGTGCCAGCACTAACGACGGATCAAAGGCTTTCTTT CASTNDGSKAFF
medium-sized TRBJ1-2 TRBV20-1 TRBD1 12 TGCAGTGTTAGGACAGGGGAATATGGCTACACCTTC CSVRTGEYGYTF
. TRBJ1-3 TRBV7-2 . 13 TGTGCCAGCAGCTCAGGTTTCGGAAACACCATATATTTT CASSSGFGNTIYF
few TRBJ2-5 TRBV6-5 TRBD1 15 TGTGCCAGCAGTTACTACGGGACAGTCCAAGAGACCCAGTACTTC CASSYYGTVQETQYF
. TRBJ2-1 TRBV27 TRBD2 16 TGTGCCAGCAGTCCACGACTAGCGGGACTGGGGAATGAGCAGTTCTTC CASSPRLAGLGNEQFF
. TRBJ2-7 TRBV30 . 15 TGTGCCTGGAGTGTAGGCTTACGGGGGCTCTACGAGCAGTACTTC CAWSVGLRGLYEQYF
. TRBJ2-7 TRBV20-1 TRBD2 13 TGCAGTGCCATACTAGCGGGAGTGAGGGAGCAGTACTTC CSAILAGVREQYF
few TRBJ2-3 TRBV7-3 . 13 TGTGCCAGCAGCTTAAGGAGAGAGGATACGCAGTATTTT CASSLRREDTQYF
few TRBJ2-5 TRBV19 . 16 TGTGCCAGTAGCTCCGCTGGGCGGGATGGTAAAGAGACCCAGTACTTC CASSSAGRDGKETQYF
few TRBJ2-7 TRBV29-1 TRBD1 12 TGCAGCGTCAGACAGGGTCTCTACGAGCAGTACTTC CSVRQGLYEQYF
. TRBJ1-5 TRBV19 . 15 TGTGCCAGTAGTATATGGGGTAATAGCAATCAGCCCCAGCATTTT CASSIWGNSNQPQHF
. TRBJ2-7 TRBV5-4 TRBD1 14 TGTGCCAGCAGCCGGACAGGGACCTCCTACGAGCAGTACTTC CASSRTGTSYEQYF
. TRBJ2-3 TRBV20-1 . 17 TGCAGTGCTAGAGACGCCGGAAGGGCCTACCGCGCAGATACGCAGTATTTT CSARDAGRAYRADTQYF
few TRBJ1-5 TRBV7-2 . 13 TGTGCCAGCAGCCAACGGGGCAATCAGCCCCAGCATTTT CASSQRGNQPQHF
few TRBJ1-1 TRBV19 . 15 TGTGCCAGTAGTATATCGCGACACTGGAACACTGAAGCTTTCTTT CASSISRHWNTEAFF
. TRBJ2-5 TRBV2 . 14 TGTGCCAGCTCACGCTCGGACAGTCAAGAGACCCAGTACTTC CASSRSDSQETQYF
once TRBJ1-3 TRBV4-1 . 16 TGCGCCAGCAGCCAAATCGACAGCTACTCTGGAAACACCATATATTTT CASSQIDSYSGNTIYF
few TRBJ1-5 TRBV12-3/TRBV12-4 TRBD1 14 TGTGCCAGCAGTTTGCAGGGGGCGGTTCAGCCCCAGCATTTT CASSLQGAVQPQHF
. TRBJ2-1 TRBV7-6 TRBD1 17 TGTGCCAGCAGCCCTAAACCGGGACAGGGTAGAAACAATGAGCAGTTCTTC CASSPKPGQGRNNEQFF
. TRBJ2-3 TRBV7-9 . 14 TGTGCCAGCAGCTTGGGACTTAGCACAGATACGCAGTATTTT CASSLGLSTDTQYF
. TRBJ1-1 TRBV3-1 . 15 TGTGCCAGCAGCCCGCGGGGGGGGCTCTACACTGAAGCTTTCTTT CASSPRGGLYTEAFF
. TRBJ2-5 TRBV7-3 TRBD1 15 TGTGCCAGCAGCCCTCGGGACAGCCTCCAAGAGACCCAGTACTTC CASSPRDSLQETQYF
few TRBJ1-5 TRBV7-9 TRBD1 18 TGTGCCAGCAGCTTAGCCCAAGGGGGGGCAGGGGGCCATCAGCCCCAGCATTTT CASSLAQGGAGGHQPQHF
. TRBJ2-7 TRBV2 TRBD2 15 TGTGCCAGTACCCTCGGGCGGGGGGCCTCCTACGAGCAGTACTTC CASTLGRGASYEQYF
few TRBJ1-5 TRBV20-1 TRBD1 17 TGCAGTGCTAGAATGGGACAGGGTAGGGATAGCAATCAGCCCCAGCATTTT CSARMGQGRDSNQPQHF
few TRBJ2-5 TRBV7-2 TRBD1 16 TGTGCCAGCAGCCTCGGACAGGGCGTGGGACAAGAGACCCAGTACTTC CASSLGQGVGQETQYF
few TRBJ1-6 TRBV6-1 . 13 TGTGCCAGCAGCCCGGGAGGGGACTCACCCCTCCACTTT CASSPGGDSPLHF
. TRBJ2-3 TRBV7-3 . 13 TGTGCCAGCACAGCCTACCCCACAGATACGCAGTATTTT CASTAYPTDTQYF
few TRBJ1-2 TRBV28 . 12 TGTGCCAGCAGTTTACGGGGCCATGGCTACACCTTC CASSLRGHGYTF
few TRBJ2-5 TRBV11-2 TRBD2 14 TGTGCCAGCAGGCCCGGGACTAGTGAAGAGACCCAGTACTTC CASRPGTSEETQYF
. TRBJ2-3 TRBV7-2 TRBD1 15 TGTGCCACTTCCAGACAGGGAAGTGTAACAGATACGCAGTATTTT CATSRQGSVTDTQYF
few TRBJ2-3 TRBV27 TRBD1 15 TGTGCCAGCAGTTCGTGGGACAGGGTCACAGATACGCAGTATTTT CASSSWDRVTDTQYF